A selection of T cell receptor beta chains follows, all from one sample in a study of cytotoxic CD8 clonotypes in ibrutinib-treated CLL. Sequenced by immunoSEQ multiplex PCR; TCRdb stores in-frame clones only, minus some. Found here are under 200,000 clones, under 90% of them singletons; the top ten hold around 4.5%. The material was PBMCs, obtained after 24 months of ibrutinib treatment. The receptors here all came from a human donor with chronic lymphocytic leukemia. The CDR3 runs from the conserved cysteine through the conserved F or W.

cdr3_aa cdr3_length v_call
CARSQLAGVWEETQYF 16 TRBV5-3
CASSPRNSPLHF 12 TRBV18
CASSGRLHTEAFF 13 TRBV13
CAWSRQGATEAFF 13 TRBV30
CASSVFALGNTIYF 14 TRBV9
CASSQRAWGYTF 12 TRBV14
CASSFRGNTEAFF 13 TRBV6-5
CASSQERLDVTRYNEQFF 18 TRBV4-1
CASSLSYTDTQYF 13 TRBV5-6
CASSEETGAGNTIYF 15 TRBV6-1
CASSSGALTEAFF 13 TRBV5-6
CASSLSGWGETQYF 14 TRBV7-2
CASSDIGSTNEKLFF 15 TRBV19
CASSLPPDRGGEGNTIYF 18 TRBV28
CASRGTELYEQYF 13 TRBV28
CASSLYEYGYTF 12 TRBV7-8
CASRAQGNEKLFF 13 TRBV7-9
CASSPKQGITDTQYF 15 TRBV5-1
CASSLDVPVYTF 12 TRBV7-2
CASRILAPVDEQFF 14 TRBV27
CASREDRGLNEAFF 14 TRBV2
CASSPPKGLGTEAFF 15 TRBV18
CASSLYDRNYGYTF 14 TRBV19
CASSLLGYEQYF 12 TRBV7-2
CASSQGLNTEAFF 13 TRBV27
CASSSAVTTGGAFF 14 TRBV27
CASSRTSGGSTDTQYF 16 TRBV18
CASRRTQGNQPQHF 14 TRBV19
CASSPVVQSSYNSPLHF 17 TRBV27
CASSLAVRSYEQYF 14 TRBV7-8
CASAKGLAGDYEQYF 15 TRBV5-1
CASAQDRGGSYGYTF 15 TRBV7-3
CASSPRTGYYEQYF 14 TRBV18
CASTGPPTEAFF 12 TRBV13
CASSSLARLSGNTIYF 16 TRBV7-9
CAWSAGQGANQPQHF 15 TRBV30
CASSLTGRRNEYF 13 TRBV5-6
CASSATANTEAFF 13 TRBV9
CASRSATRGQIDNQPQHF 18 TRBV23-1
CASSLYRVSTQDTGELFF 18 TRBV18
CASSQGRGVYGYTF 14 TRBV4-3
CASSQDRGRETQYF 14 TRBV4-2